One and the same sample provided the 27 T cell receptor beta chains below, sequenced in a study of shared clonotypes between healthy human individuals. TCRdb keeps only in-frame clones here, not all; method: immunoSEQ multiplex PCR. The table lists hundreds of thousands of clones, approximately 96% of them singletons. CD45RO-negative, CCR7-selected cells formed the naive CD8 fraction, which excluded terminally differentiated effector memory CD45RA+ cells. Sample: naive CD8+ T cells sorted from blood. Receptor source: a woman aged 25 to 45 in good health.

The chain carries TRBV10-2 and TRBJ2-1; 8 bases align to TRBD2. CDR3 length: 13 residues. The junction had 3 bases not matched to a gene; V was cut back by 2 bases and J by 9 bases. Germline lookup yields CDR1 WSHSY and CDR2 SAAADI. The CDR3 protein is CASSEGLAPEQFF. CDR3 DNA: TGCGCCAGCAGTGAGGGACTAGCCCCTGAGCAGTTCTTC.

The rearrangement uses TRBV5-1 and TRBJ2-1; tentatively, D is TRBD1 (6 bases). Germline assignment: CDR1 SGHRS and CDR2 YFSETQ. The CDR3 extends over 14 amino acids. Trimming stripped 1 base from V and 5 bases from J, with 10 bases between. Written as DNA, the CDR3 is TGCGCCAGCAGCTTGACAGGGCAGGACAATGAGCAGTTCTTC. The encoded protein is CASSLTGQDNEQFF.

The V gene is TRBV5-6, the J gene TRBJ2-1, with 12 nucleotides matching TRBD2. Germline values: CDR1 SGHDT, CDR2 YYEEEE. The CDR3 contains 17 residues. V lost 5 bases, J lost 3 bases, and 9 bases stayed unmatched. CDR3 sequence: CASSYSTSGSFYNEQFF. The CDR3 nucleotides are TGTGCCAGCAGTTATTCGACTAGCGGGAGTTTCTACAATGAGCAGTTCTTC.

The chain joins TRBV27 to TRBJ1-2; D is perhaps TRBD1 (5 bases). Germline-derived CDR1 and CDR2 are MNHEY and SMNVEV (reference sequence). With 7 bases removed from V and 6 bases from J, the gap between germline ends came to 18 bases. CDR3 length: 14 amino acids. CDR3 coding DNA: TGTGCCAGCACCCCGGGGGGGGGATTTGATGGCTACACCTTC. This translates into CASTPGGGFDGYTF.

The chain has TRBV6-5 and TRBJ2-7; the D is unclear. The CDR3 has 14 residues. Germline V gives CDR1 MNHEY, CDR2 SVGAGI. Trimming cost V 5 bases and J 2 bases, with 13 bases left between them. CDR3 in amino acids: CASSPLQNAYEQYF. The CDR3 region has the DNA TGTGCCAGCAGTCCGCTTCAGAACGCCTACGAGCAGTACTTC.

V and J are TRBV7-6 and TRBJ2-2, with TRBD1 identical over 7 bases. V was pared by 2 bases and J by 1 base, with 10 bases of the junction left unmatched. The V gene's germline CDR1 is SGHVS and CDR2 FNYEAQ. The CDR3 has 18 residues. The CDR3 region has the DNA TGTGCCAGCAGCTTAAACCCCTGGGACAGAGAGAACACCGGGGAGCTGTTTTTT. It yields the protein CASSLNPWDRENTGELFF.

The chain carries TRBV27 and TRBJ1-5; possibly TRBD1 for D (5 bases). The CDR3 contains 14 residues. Looked up from germline, CDR1 is MNHEY and CDR2 is SMNVEV (reference sequence). Trimming pared 4 bases from V and 5 bases from J, leaving 12 bases between. The CDR3 here is CASSSRDVYQPQHF. For the CDR3, the DNA is TGTGCCAGCAGTTCCAGGGACGTATATCAGCCCCAGCATTTT.

V gene TRBV7-6 combines with J gene TRBJ2-7; D is possibly TRBD1 (5 bases). This CDR3 is built from 13 residues. The V end lost 7 bases, the J end lost 0 bases, and 10 bases lay between the germline ends. The germline CDR1 and CDR2 sequences are SGHVS and FNYEAQ. CDR3 coding DNA: TGTGCCAGCACGCCAGGGCCCTCCTACGAGCAGTACTTC. The encoded protein is CASTPGPSYEQYF. The variable domain in full, completed from reference TRBV7-6 and TRBJ2-7, reads GAGVSQSPRYKVTKRGQDVALRCDPISGHVSLYWYRQALGQGPEFLTYFNYEAQQDKSGLPNDRFSAERPEGSISTLTIQRTEQRDSAMYRCASTPGPSYEQYFGPGTRLTVT.

The CDR3 is CASKTDGEDYGYTF. DNA for the CDR3: TGTGCCAGTAAAACGGACGGGGAGGACTATGGCTACACCTTC. V usage is TRBV19 and J usage is TRBJ1-2, with unresolved D. V lost 7 bases, J lost 3 bases, and 15 bases lay in between. Germline V gene lookup returns CDR1 LNHDA and CDR2 SQIVND (reference sequence). The CDR3 runs to 14 residues.

The chain has TRBV11-2 and TRBJ2-6; D might be TRBD1 or TRBD2, each matching 5 bases. The CDR3 sequence is 16 residues long. V lost 5 bases and J lost 0, with 11 bases in between. In germline, CDR1 is SGHAT, CDR2 FQNNGV. CDR3 nucleotides: TGTGCCAGCAGCCGACTGGGGGACTCTGGGGCCAACGTCCTGACTTTC. This sequence encodes CASSRLGDSGANVLTF.

The chain employs TRBV9 and TRBJ2-7; D is perhaps TRBD1 (5 bases). The CDR3 is 14 residues long. Trimming left V 4 bases short and J 3 bases short, with 14 bases between. Germline loops: CDR1 SGDLS, CDR2 YYNGEE. CDR3 bases: TGTGCCAGCAGCCCAAGGGGCAGCGACTACGAGCAGTACTTC. Its translation is CASSPRGSDYEQYF.

This chain uses TRBV5-5 with TRBJ1-2, with D hard to call. The CDR3 sequence is 16 residues long. V was trimmed by 4 bases and J by 8 bases, leaving 24 bases between them. The V gene's germline CDR1 is SGHKS and CDR2 YYEKEE (reference sequence). The CDR3 DNA is TGTGCCAGCAGCAAGGACGGACCGGCCCTTTTTTACGGCTACACCTTC. The encoded protein is CASSKDGPALFYGYTF. Together with reference TRBV5-5 and TRBJ1-2, the CDR3 gives the full variable domain: DAGVTQSPTHLIKTRGQQVTLRCSPISGHKSVSWYQQVLGQGPQFIFQYYEKEERGRGNFPDRFSARQFPNYSSELNVNALLLGDSALYLCASSKDGPALFYGYTFGSGTRLTVV.

The table lists this clone with a few counts. The chain carries TRBV27 and TRBJ2-1, with 7 bases identical to TRBD2. The CDR3 is 14 amino acids. The trim removed 6 bases at V and 4 bases at J, leaving 6 bases unmatched. Germline values: CDR1 MNHEY, CDR2 SMNVEV (reference sequence). The CDR3 nucleotides read TGTGCCAGCAGGCCGGGACTAACTTACAATGAGCAGTTCTTC. This sequence encodes CASRPGLTYNEQFF.

The genes are TRBV28 and TRBJ2-5; TRBD2 aligns across 12 bases. The germline V gene encodes CDR1 MDHEN and CDR2 SYDVKM. The CDR3 runs to 16 residues. V lost 6 bases to trimming and J lost 4 bases; unmatched junction nucleotides: 9. The CDR3 DNA is TGTGCCAGCAGCGGACCTAGCGGGAGGGCCAGAGAGACCCAGTACTTC. It codes for CASSGPSGRARETQYF.

The chain recombines TRBV2 with TRBJ2-5; TRBD1 agrees at 10 bases. Losses at the gene ends were 8 bases for V and 3 bases for J; bases not matched to a gene: 9. This CDR3 comprises 15 residues. Germline V gene lookup returns CDR1 SNHLY and CDR2 FYNNEI. CDR3 sequence: CASEQGTGAKETQYF. Here the CDR3 DNA reads TGTGCCAGCGAACAGGGGACAGGGGCTAAAGAGACCCAGTACTTC.

The rearrangement uses TRBV6-1 and TRBJ2-7; D not resolved. V dropped 5 bases and J dropped 2 bases, with 13 bases sitting between them. The CDR3 runs 14 residues. Germline values: CDR1 MNHNS, CDR2 SASEGT. The CDR3: CASSIRLQTYEQYF. CDR3 nucleotides: TGTGCCAGCAGTATCCGGCTCCAGACCTACGAGCAGTACTTC.

V usage is TRBV7-8 and J usage is TRBJ1-1; D not resolved. Trimming pared 4 bases from V and 4 bases from J, leaving 19 bases between. The CDR3 has 16 amino acids. Germline CDR1 and CDR2: SGHVS and FQNEAQ. CDR3 protein: CASSSPDGTPITEAFF. In DNA form, the CDR3 reads TGTGCCAGCAGCTCCCCGGATGGTACACCGATCACTGAAGCTTTCTTT.

This chain connects TRBV27 to TRBJ2-5; no definite D call. Germline-derived CDR1 and CDR2 are MNHEY and SMNVEV (reference sequence). The CDR3 covers 15 residues. Trimming shortened V by 1 base and J by 4 bases, and 13 bases separated the two germline ends. CDR3 DNA sequence: TGTGCCAGCAGTTTATTGTCCGAGATTGGAGAGACCCAGTACTTC. Amino acids: CASSLLSEIGETQYF.

V and J are TRBV28 and TRBJ1-5, with D tentatively TRBD1 (5 bases). The CDR3 totals 13 residues. The germline gives CDR1 MDHEN, CDR2 SYDVKM. DNA of the CDR3: TGTGCGATTGGGGCAGTTAGCAATCAGCCCCAGCATTTT. As protein: CAIGAVSNQPQHF.

For the CDR3, the DNA is TGTGCCAGCAGCCCGGACAGGGATCCCAACTATGGCTACACCTTC. Translated, it gives CASSPDRDPNYGYTF. The chain has TRBV7-9 and TRBJ1-2; 8 nucleotides match TRBD1. Germline lookup yields CDR1 SEHNR and CDR2 FQNEAQ (reference sequence). This CDR3 has 15 residues. The V segment lost 5 bases and the J segment 2 bases; nucleotides outside the gene matches: 7.

The chain couples TRBV15 to TRBJ1-2; TRBD1 matches at 8 bases. Per the germline V gene, CDR1 is LNHNV and CDR2 is YYDKDF (reference sequence). The CDR3 contains 14 residues. J was trimmed by 9 bases and V by 0 bases; bases with no gene match: 6. This chain's CDR3 is CATSREDRELSYTF. CDR3 DNA: TGTGCCACCAGCAGAGAGGACAGGGAGCTTAGCTACACCTTC.

V usage is TRBV9 and J usage is TRBJ2-7; TRBD2 agrees at 9 bases. V lost 0 bases to trimming and J lost 5 bases; unmatched junction nucleotides: 3. Germline V gene lookup returns CDR1 SGDLS and CDR2 YYNGEE. The CDR3 contains 14 residues. The CDR3 DNA follows: TGTGCCAGCAGCGTAGTTAGCGGGAGTGACGAGCAGTACTTC. It encodes CASSVVSGSDEQYF.

Written as DNA, the CDR3 is TGTGCCATCCGTTTTACGGGGGACACTGAAGCTTTCTTT. Translation: CAIRFTGDTEAFF. This chain joins TRBV10-3 and TRBJ1-1; D may be TRBD1 (5 bases). This CDR3 comprises 13 residues. In germline, CDR1 is ENHRY, CDR2 SYGVKD. Trimming removed 8 bases from V and 3 bases from J, with 13 bases in between.

This chain joins TRBV5-1 and TRBJ2-1; D call uncertain. This CDR3 comprises 15 residues. Germline values: CDR1 SGHRS, CDR2 YFSETQ. V was pared by 4 bases and J by 8 bases, with 19 bases between. CDR3 in DNA: TGCGCCAGCAGCCAAGCTGGTCTAGGTGAGGATGAGCAGTTCTTC. This gives the protein CASSQAGLGEDEQFF.

The chain employs TRBV7-9 and TRBJ2-2; 10 positions agree with TRBD1. The germline CDR1 and CDR2 sequences are SEHNR and FQNEAQ (reference sequence). J was trimmed by 0 bases and V by 5 bases; bases with no gene match: 9. The CDR3 contains 18 residues. Here the CDR3 DNA reads TGTGCCAGCAGCGCCCCGGGACAGGGGTCACCGAACACCGGGGAGCTGTTTTTT. It codes for CASSAPGQGSPNTGELFF.

The chain has TRBV28 and TRBJ1-6, with 9 bases aligning to TRBD1. This CDR3 contains 15 residues. With V trimmed by 5 bases and J by 10 bases, 9 bases remained unmatched. The germline V gene encodes CDR1 MDHEN and CDR2 SYDVKM. The CDR3: CASSPSQGAESPLHF. For the CDR3, the DNA is TGTGCCAGCAGTCCATCACAGGGGGCAGAGTCACCCCTCCACTTT.

This clone was recorded only once. The chain joins TRBV6-1 to TRBJ2-6; D possibly corresponds to TRBD1 (6 bases). This CDR3 comprises 17 residues. V lost 6 bases and J lost 0, with 15 bases in between. The V gene's germline CDR1 is MNHNS and CDR2 SASEGT. CDR3 protein: CASRERAGASGANVLTF. The CDR3 DNA is TGTGCCAGCAGAGAACGGGCAGGGGCCTCTGGGGCCAACGTCCTGACTTTC.